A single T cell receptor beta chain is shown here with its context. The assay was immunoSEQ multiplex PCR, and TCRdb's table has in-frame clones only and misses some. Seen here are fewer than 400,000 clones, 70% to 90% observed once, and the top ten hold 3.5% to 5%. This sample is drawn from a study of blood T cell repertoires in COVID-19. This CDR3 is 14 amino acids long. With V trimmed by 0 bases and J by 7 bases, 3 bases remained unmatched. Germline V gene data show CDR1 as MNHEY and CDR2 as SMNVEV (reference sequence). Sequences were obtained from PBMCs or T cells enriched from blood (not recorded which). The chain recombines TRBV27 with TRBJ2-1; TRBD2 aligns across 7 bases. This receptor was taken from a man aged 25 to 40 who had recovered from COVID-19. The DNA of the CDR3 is TGTGCCAGCAGTTTATCCGGACTAGTAAATGAGCAGTTCTTC. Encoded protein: CASSLSGLVNEQFF.